This T cell receptor beta chain was observed in a study of T-cell memory formation after mild COVID-19 (dated by TCRdb to the early 2020s). About the study as a whole: TCR sequence clusters from the two donors were largely donor specific. In a couple of donors, T-cell clones that expanded and contracted after mild COVID-19 were tracked by sequencing TCRalpha and TCRbeta repertoires over time. Two young, previously healthy adult volunteers, one female and one male, were included in the cohort. The full study reports these points: From day 15 to 85, contracting clones showed balanced CD4/CD8 phenotypes, whereas a second wave of clones that expanded from day 15 to 37 leaned towards CD4+. Contracting CD4+ clones turned up mainly in the CM and EM memory subsets, whereas EMRA was where CD8+ clones were enriched. The study included only a couple of mild cases, and larger cohorts that include severe cases with pre-infection samples were judged to be necessary. SARS-CoV-2 specificity of the second-wave clones peaking on day 37 was not confirmed. Some responding clones were detected in pre-infection memory, suggesting pre-existing cross-reactive memory T cells joined the SARS-CoV-2 response.

Reads for this sample came from an Illumina NovaSeq 6000. Using 5'RACE with constant-segment primers, TCRalpha and TCRbeta cDNA libraries were constructed, with sample barcodes and unique molecular identifiers added in the process. RNA was extracted from every sample with Trizol reagent. The libraries were amplified in two PCR steps, and the second step added a second sample barcode and Illumina TruSeq adapters. Sequencing of libraries was performed on an Illumina NovaSeq with 2 x 150 bp paired-end reads. Regarding the original processing steps: With migec v1.2.7, reads were demultiplexed and then collapsed into UMI-guided consensus sequences. Using mixcr v2.1.11, the UMI consensuses were aligned to TRA and TRB V and J templates and assembled into clonotypes. A clonotype was counted as expanded or contracted only when both edgeR and NoisET called the clonotype significant, with the noise models trained on biological replicates. For edgeR calls, a false discovery rate-adjusted p below 0.01 and a log2 fold-change threshold of 1 were applied. As an exploratory analysis of dynamics, max-normalized trajectories of the 1000 most abundant clonotypes were examined by PCA with hierarchical clustering. Separately sequenced CD4+ and CD8+ repertoires were used to assign the CD4 or CD8 phenotype of responding clones. The public sequencing data were trimmed at Q25 with fastp and processed into clonotypes with MiXCR by TCRdb, which kept only in-frame beta chains. Entries that share a CDR3 protein sequence are merged under the most common genes and DNA. The authors' filters were not applied to this entry. The sample table holds some 350,000 distinct CDR3 sequences, of which 10% to 15% were seen once. About 20% of the sample belongs to the ten largest clones.

This clonotype showed up just a few times. No antigen is known for it. Within one base of it there is no much larger clone, and no base qualities were kept. Ficoll-Paque density gradient centrifugation was the method used to isolate PBMCs. This receptor was taken from a man between 18 and 35 years old who had mild COVID-19 (a few samples of this study predate the infection). The sample titles of this study are shuffled in the database, so cell type and time point are left out; the donor was told from shared clones. What was sequenced was PBMCs or a T cell subset sorted from them (not recorded which).

The nucleotides are TGTGCCAGCAGCTTGTTCGCCCCCGGGACAGGGGATGGAGAGACCCAGTACTTC. Its coded protein is CASSLFAPGTGDGETQYF. This chain joins TRBV7-7 to TRBJ2-5, with TRBD1 matching 10 junction bases. Relative to germline, V is missing 3 bases and J is missing 4 bases, with 14 bases of the junction outside any gene match. Measured from the cysteine to the phenylalanine, the CDR3 is 18 residues long. Only the CDR3 DNA stays, 54 bases, in frame from base 1. The germline V gene (reference sequence) provides CDR1 SSHAT and CDR2 FNYEAQ.